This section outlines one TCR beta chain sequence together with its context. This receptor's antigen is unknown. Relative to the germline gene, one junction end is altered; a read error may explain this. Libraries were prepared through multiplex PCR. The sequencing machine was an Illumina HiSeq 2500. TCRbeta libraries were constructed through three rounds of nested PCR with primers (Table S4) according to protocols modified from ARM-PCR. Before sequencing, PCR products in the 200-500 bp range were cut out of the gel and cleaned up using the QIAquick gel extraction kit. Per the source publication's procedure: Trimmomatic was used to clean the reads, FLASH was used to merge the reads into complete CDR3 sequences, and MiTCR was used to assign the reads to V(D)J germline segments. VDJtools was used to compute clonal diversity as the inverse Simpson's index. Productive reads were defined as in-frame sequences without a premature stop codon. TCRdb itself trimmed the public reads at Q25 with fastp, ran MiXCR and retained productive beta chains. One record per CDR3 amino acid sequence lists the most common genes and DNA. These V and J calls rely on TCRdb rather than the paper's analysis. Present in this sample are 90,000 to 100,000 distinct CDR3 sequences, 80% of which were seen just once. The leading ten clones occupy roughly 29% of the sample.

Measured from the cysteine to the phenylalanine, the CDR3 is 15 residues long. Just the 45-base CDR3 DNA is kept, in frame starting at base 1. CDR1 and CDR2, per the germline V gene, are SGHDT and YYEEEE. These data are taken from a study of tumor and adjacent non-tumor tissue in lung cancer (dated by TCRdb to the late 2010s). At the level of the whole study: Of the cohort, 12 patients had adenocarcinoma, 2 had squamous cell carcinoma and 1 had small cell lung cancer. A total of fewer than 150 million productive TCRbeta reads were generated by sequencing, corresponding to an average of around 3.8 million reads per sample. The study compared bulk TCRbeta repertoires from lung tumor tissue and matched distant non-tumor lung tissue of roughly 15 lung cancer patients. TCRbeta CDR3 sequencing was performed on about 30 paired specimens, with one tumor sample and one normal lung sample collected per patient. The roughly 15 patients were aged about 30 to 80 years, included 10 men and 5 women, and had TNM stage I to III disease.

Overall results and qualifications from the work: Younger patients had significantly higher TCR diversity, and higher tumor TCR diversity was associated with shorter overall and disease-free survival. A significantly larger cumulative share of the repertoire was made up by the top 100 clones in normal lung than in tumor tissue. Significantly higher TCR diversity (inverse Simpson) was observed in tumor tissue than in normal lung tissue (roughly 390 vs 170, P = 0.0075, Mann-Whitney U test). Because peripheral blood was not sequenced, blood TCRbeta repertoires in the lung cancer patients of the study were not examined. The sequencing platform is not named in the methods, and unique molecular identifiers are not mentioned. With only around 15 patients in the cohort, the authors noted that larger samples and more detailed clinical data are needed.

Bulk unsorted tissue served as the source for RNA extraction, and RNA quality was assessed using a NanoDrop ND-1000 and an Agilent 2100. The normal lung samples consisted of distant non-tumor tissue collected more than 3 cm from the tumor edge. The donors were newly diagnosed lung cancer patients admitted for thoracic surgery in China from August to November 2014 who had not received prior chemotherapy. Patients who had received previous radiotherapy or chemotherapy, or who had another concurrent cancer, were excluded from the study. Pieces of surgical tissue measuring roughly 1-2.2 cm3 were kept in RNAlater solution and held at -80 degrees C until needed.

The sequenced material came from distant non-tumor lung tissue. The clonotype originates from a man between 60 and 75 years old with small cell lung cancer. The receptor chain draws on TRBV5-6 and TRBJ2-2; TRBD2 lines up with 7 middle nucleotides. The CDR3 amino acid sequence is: CASSLGGRLAGELLF. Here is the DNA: TGTGCCAGCAGCTTGGGCGGGAGACTTGCCGGGGAGCTGCTGTTT. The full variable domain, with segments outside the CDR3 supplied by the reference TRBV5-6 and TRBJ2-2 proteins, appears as DAGVTQSPTHLIKTRGQQVTLRCSPKSGHDTVSWYQQALGQGPQFIFQYYEEEERQRGNFPDRFSGHQFPNYSSELNVNALLLGDSALYLCASSLGGRLAGELLFGEGSRLTVL.